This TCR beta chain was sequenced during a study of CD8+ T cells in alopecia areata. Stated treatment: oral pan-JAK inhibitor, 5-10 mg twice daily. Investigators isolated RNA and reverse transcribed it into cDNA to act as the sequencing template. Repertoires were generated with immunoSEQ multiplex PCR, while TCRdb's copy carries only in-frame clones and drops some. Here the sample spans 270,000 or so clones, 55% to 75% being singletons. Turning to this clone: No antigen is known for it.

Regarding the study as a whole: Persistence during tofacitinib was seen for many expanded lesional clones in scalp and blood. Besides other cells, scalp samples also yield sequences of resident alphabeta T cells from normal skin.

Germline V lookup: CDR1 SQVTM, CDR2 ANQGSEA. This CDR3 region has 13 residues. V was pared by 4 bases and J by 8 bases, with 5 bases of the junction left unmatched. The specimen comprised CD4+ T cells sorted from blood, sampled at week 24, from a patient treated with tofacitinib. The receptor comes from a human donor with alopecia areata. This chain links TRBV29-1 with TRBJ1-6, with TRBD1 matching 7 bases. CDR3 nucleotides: TGCAGCGTTGCGGTAACAGGGGATTCACCCCTCCACTTT. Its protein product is CSVAVTGDSPLHF.